Reported below is one T cell receptor beta chain. Its antigen is unidentified. The data were taken from a study of shared clonotypes between healthy human individuals. Overall study context: Two women and a few men aged 18 to 49 served as donors. Per-donor plates numbered three CD4 naive, three CD4 memory, two CD8 naive and one CD8 memory.

CD45RO-negative, CCR7-positively selected cells formed the naive CD8 fraction, excluding terminally differentiated effector memory CD45RA+ cells. General study findings and limits: Genetic and exposure-history diversity was limited by the few donors.

Deep was the level at which the assay was run. Sequenced by immunoSEQ multiplex PCR; TCRdb stores in-frame clones only, minus some. The sample carries about 2.2 million clones, 93% recorded once. Sequencing used naive CD8+ T cells from PBMCs. This receptor was obtained from a young man in good health. Some clones in this sample may be carry-over from other donors' samples.

In DNA form, the CDR3 reads TGTGCCAGCAGCTTTCTCCGAGACACTGAAGCTTTCTTT. Translating it yields CASSFLRDTEAFF. This chain joins TRBV5-6 and TRBJ1-1, with D unclear. This CDR3 comprises 13 residues. Germline values: CDR1 SGHDT, CDR2 YYEEEE. Between the trimmed V and J ends, which lost 2 bases and 3 bases, there was a span of 8 bases.